This TCR beta chain comes out of a study of blood T cell repertoires in COVID-19. The V and J ends lost 2 bases and 1 base respectively, with 5 bases between them. This CDR3 region has 13 residues. Generated by immunoSEQ multiplex PCR, the TCRdb table keeps only in-frame clones and is missing some. The table records 390,000 or so clones, approximately 88% of them present only once. About this clone: The sample has other DNA sequences that encode this CDR3 too.

The specimen sequenced was peripheral blood. The sequence was obtained from a woman in her twenties or thirties with COVID-19, enrolled during active disease. The rearrangement links TRBV12-3 or TRBV12-4 to TRBJ1-1; unclear D gene. In DNA form, the CDR3 reads TGTGCCAGCAGTTTACGGGGGAACACTGAAGCTTTCTTT. Its translation is CASSLRGNTEAFF.